Below are 18 T cell receptor beta chains sequenced from a single sample in a study of T cell responses to AZD1222 COVID-19 vaccine. TCRdb keeps only in-frame clones here, not all; method: immunoSEQ multiplex PCR. The sample holds tens of thousands of clones, about 85% seen once. This sample comprised peripheral blood, obtained on day 0 of AZD1222 vaccination. The receptors shown here come from an adult in good health.

This chain joins TRBV11-2 and TRBJ2-1; 8 bases agree with TRBD2. The CDR3 is made up of 16 amino acids. V shed 5 bases, J shed 0 bases, and the junction held 6 bases outside the gene matches. The germline V gene has CDR1 SGHAT and CDR2 FQNNGV. The CDR3 is CASSPGGRSSYNEQFF. CDR3 nucleotides: TGTGCCAGCAGCCCTGGCGGGAGGAGCTCCTACAATGAGCAGTTCTTC.

The table lists this clone with a count of one. The CDR3 nucleotides read TGTGCCTGGAGTTTGACAGGCCAGGGGCCCCAGCATTTT. Translation gives CAWSLTGQGPQHF. This sequence joins TRBV30 and TRBJ1-5, with a weak D call TRBD1 (6 bases). The V and J ends lost 2 bases and 9 bases respectively, with 14 bases between them. From germline, CDR1 is GTSNPN and CDR2 SVGIG (reference sequence). The CDR3 is 13 residues long.

This chain uses TRBV18 with TRBJ2-6, with D unclear. V gave up 2 bases and J gave up 1 base, with 9 bases separating them. The CDR3 consists of 16 residues. Germline V gene sequence: CDR1 KGHSH, CDR2 LQKENI. The CDR3 region has the DNA TGTGCCAGCTCACCATCACGTACGTCTGGGGCCAACGTCCTGACTTTC. It translates to CASSPSRTSGANVLTF.

V gene TRBV24-1 combines with J gene TRBJ1-4; unclear D gene. CDR1 KGHDR and CDR2 SFDVKD come from the germline V gene. The V and J ends lost 1 base and 6 bases respectively, with 2 bases between them. This CDR3 contains 12 residues. CDR3 bases: TGTGCCACCAGTGATTTCGATGAAAAACTGTTTTTT. It specifies CATSDFDEKLFF.

V usage is TRBV29-1 and J usage is TRBJ2-2; D unresolved. Trimming stripped 4 bases from V and 0 bases from J, with 6 bases between. This CDR3 is 13 amino acids long. CDR1 is SQVTM and CDR2 is ANQGSEA in the germline V gene. CDR3 DNA: TGCAGCGTTGGGGGATCGAACACCGGGGAGCTGTTTTTT. Its protein is CSVGGSNTGELFF.

This rearrangement joins TRBV28 to TRBJ2-1; D is perhaps TRBD2 (6 bases). CDR3 length: 11 residues. V lost 4 bases and J 15 bases, leaving 13 bases between the germline ends. Germline loops: CDR1 MDHEN, CDR2 SYDVKM. CDR3 in DNA: TGTGCCAGCAGTTCCAGACTAGGGTGGTTCTTC. Amino acid sequence: CASSSRLGWFF.

The chain couples TRBV18 to TRBJ1-6; TRBD1 might be the D (5 bases). V lost 3 bases, J lost 5 bases, and 11 bases lay in between. The germline CDR1 and CDR2 sequences are KGHSH and LQKENI. The CDR3 consists of 15 residues. CDR3 protein: CASSPGRGDNSPLHF. CDR3 nucleotides: TGTGCCAGCTCACCGGGGAGGGGCGATAATTCACCCCTCCACTTT.

This clone was seen a handful of times. The rearrangement uses TRBV6-5 and TRBJ2-1; 7 bases are a match to TRBD2. The CDR3 consists of 14 residues. V lost 6 bases and J lost 7; bases outside the gene matches: 9. Germline V gene data show CDR1 as MNHEY and CDR2 as SVGAGI. CDR3 loop: CASSPSGRGNEQFF. CDR3 DNA: TGTGCCAGCAGCCCCTCTGGGCGGGGGAATGAGCAGTTCTTC.

The genes are TRBV7-2 and TRBJ2-1; 7 positions agree with TRBD2. This CDR3 spans 14 amino acids. CDR1 is SGHTA, CDR2 FQGNSA, per germline. J lost 9 bases, V lost 7 bases, and 12 bases had no gene match. Here the CDR3 DNA reads TGTGCCAGCAATCGGCGGGAGAGTTGGGCTGAGCAGTTCTTC. Protein product: CASNRRESWAEQFF.

This chain links TRBV27 with TRBJ1-5; D gene unclear. This CDR3 spans 14 amino acids. Germline values: CDR1 MNHEY, CDR2 SMNVEV (reference sequence). The ends were cut back, 0 bases at V and 5 bases at J, with 8 bases in the middle. CDR3 region: CASSLSNAYQPQHF. The CDR3 region has the DNA TGTGCCAGCAGTTTATCTAACGCCTATCAGCCCCAGCATTTT.

The genes are TRBV4-2 and TRBJ1-3; D is unresolved. V shed 0 bases and J shed 4 bases, with 10 bases lying between them. CDR3 length: 15 residues. CDR1 is LGHNA and CDR2 is YNFKEQ in the germline V gene. The CDR3 sequence: CASSQEAGNGNTIYF. CDR3 in DNA: TGTGCCAGCAGCCAAGAGGCGGGAAACGGAAACACCATATATTTT.

V is TRBV6-2 or TRBV6-3 and J is TRBJ1-1; 9 positions agree with TRBD1. Looked up from germline, CDR1 is MNHEY and CDR2 is SVGEGT. The V and J ends lost 5 bases and 2 bases, in that order; junction bases with no gene match: 6. The CDR3 has 15 amino acids. CDR3 loop: CASSPWGQGNTEAFF. For the CDR3, the DNA is TGTGCCAGCAGTCCCTGGGGACAGGGTAACACTGAAGCTTTCTTT.

The genes are TRBV2 and TRBJ2-7; no definite D call. There are 14 residues in the CDR3. Germline V gene data show CDR1 as SNHLY and CDR2 as FYNNEI. V was cut by 4 bases and J by 0 bases, with 10 bases left in between. The CDR3 DNA is TGTGCCAGCAGTGGGACGGAACTCTCCTACGAGCAGTACTTC. Its protein is CASSGTELSYEQYF.

The chain links TRBV14 to TRBJ2-3; D tentatively reads TRBD1 or TRBD2 (5 bases each). The CDR3 length is 16 residues. Deletions cut 1 base from V and 2 bases from J, with 13 bases between. CDR1 and CDR2 from the germline V gene are SGHDN and FVKESK. CDR3 residues: CASSQGGKGFTDTQYF. The DNA of the CDR3 is TGTGCCAGCAGCCAAGGGGGGAAGGGGTTCACAGATACGCAGTATTTT.

V usage is TRBV6-6 and J usage is TRBJ1-2, with unresolved D. CDR1 and CDR2 (germline): MNHNY, SVGAGI (reference sequence). V lost 6 bases, J lost 6 bases, and 14 bases lay in between. The CDR3 consists of 13 residues. CDR3: CASRSSGVDGYTF. CDR3 coding DNA: TGTGCCAGCAGATCATCGGGAGTTGATGGCTACACCTTC.

The chain couples TRBV7-6 to TRBJ2-2; D remains unclear. The CDR3 length is 12 residues. Germline-derived CDR1 and CDR2 are SGHVS and FNYEAQ. V lost 4 bases and J lost 7, with 7 bases in between. The CDR3 region has the DNA TGTGCCAGCAGCTATCAAGGCGGGGAGCTGTTTTTT. It specifies CASSYQGGELFF.

V usage is TRBV6-5 and J usage is TRBJ1-1, with D perhaps TRBD1 (5 bases). The CDR3 runs 13 residues. In germline, CDR1 is MNHEY, CDR2 SVGAGI. Deletions cut 4 bases from V and 6 bases from J, with 12 bases between. The CDR3 here is CASSFEGRAEAFF. CDR3 DNA: TGTGCCAGCAGTTTTGAGGGGAGGGCTGAAGCTTTCTTT.

By frequency in the sample, this clone is medium-sized. The J gene is TRBJ1-6, the V gene TRBV5-1; maybe TRBD1 (6 bases). V dropped 3 bases and J dropped 6 bases, with 13 bases sitting between them. The CDR3 has 15 amino acids. Germline-derived CDR1 and CDR2 are SGHRS and YFSETQ. CDR3 region: CASSWSRGANSPLHF. The CDR3, as DNA: TGCGCCAGCAGCTGGAGCCGGGGGGCTAATTCACCCCTCCACTTT.